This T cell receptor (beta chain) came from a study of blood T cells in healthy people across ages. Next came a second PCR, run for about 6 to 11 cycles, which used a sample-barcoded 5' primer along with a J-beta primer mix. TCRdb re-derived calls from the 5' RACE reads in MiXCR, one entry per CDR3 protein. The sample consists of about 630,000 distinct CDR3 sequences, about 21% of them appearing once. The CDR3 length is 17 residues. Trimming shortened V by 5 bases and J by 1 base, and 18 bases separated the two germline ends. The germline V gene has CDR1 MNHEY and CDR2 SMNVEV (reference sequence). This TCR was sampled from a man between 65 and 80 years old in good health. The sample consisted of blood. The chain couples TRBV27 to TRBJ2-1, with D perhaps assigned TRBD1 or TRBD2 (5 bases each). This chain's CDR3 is CASSQDRGRGSYNEQFF. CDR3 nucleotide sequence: TGTGCCAGCAGTCAAGACAGAGGCCGGGGATCCTACAATGAGCAGTTCTTC.